Below are 14 T cell receptor beta chains sequenced from a single sample in a study of control samples from healthy donors and cancer patients. TCRdb keeps only in-frame clones here, not all; method: immunoSEQ multiplex PCR. The table shows 75,000 to 95,000 clones, with roughly 83% occurring only once. Sequenced: PBMCs. The origin of the receptors is a man aged 65 to 85 with lung cancer.

This clone was seen a few times. The chain has TRBV4-3 and TRBJ1-5; the D gene is possibly TRBD1 (5 bases). V lost 11 bases and J 7 bases, leaving 18 bases between the germline ends. The CDR3 sequence is 13 residues long. The germline V gene has CDR1 LGHNA and CDR2 YSLEER. In nucleotides, the CDR3 is TGCGCCCGCGCGGGGGGGGTGGGGCAGCCCCAGCATTTT. The encoded protein is CARAGGVGQPQHF.

The rearrangement joins TRBV6-6 to TRBJ2-7; 10 bases align to TRBD1. The CDR3 has 17 residues. Trimming removed 6 bases from V and 3 bases from J; junction bases left unmatched: 14. The germline gives CDR1 MNHNY, CDR2 SVGAGI (reference sequence). CDR3 region: CASSRTGTGVYGYEQYF. The CDR3, as DNA: TGTGCCAGCAGCCGAACCGGGACAGGGGTATACGGCTACGAGCAGTACTTC.

This rearrangement joins TRBV6-1 to TRBJ1-4; TRBD1 might be the D (5 bases). V lost 4 bases to trimming and J lost 7 bases, with 19 bases between them. The CDR3 is made up of 16 amino acids. Germline V gives CDR1 MNHNS, CDR2 SASEGT. CDR3 loop: CASSVRDPRVAEKLFF. CDR3 DNA sequence: TGTGCCAGCAGTGTCCGGGACCCACGAGTGGCTGAAAAACTGTTTTTT.

The genes are TRBV30 and TRBJ2-3; D is unresolved. The CDR3 runs to 12 residues. V shed 3 bases and J shed 2 bases, with 6 bases lying between them. Germline CDR1 reads GTSNPN; CDR2 reads SVGIG (reference sequence). The CDR3 here is CAWSSLTDTQYF. The CDR3 DNA reads as TGTGCCTGGAGCAGTCTCACAGATACGCAGTATTTT.

J is TRBJ1-1 and V is TRBV27; D perhaps matches TRBD1 (5 bases). The CDR3 totals 14 residues. From germline, CDR1 is MNHEY and CDR2 SMNVEV (reference sequence). V was clipped by 0 bases and J by 5 bases, with 10 bases between them. The CDR3 DNA reads TGTGCCAGCAGTTTATCGTGGGGGTTGACTGAAGCTTTCTTT. Translated: CASSLSWGLTEAFF.

V usage is TRBV4-3 and J usage is TRBJ1-5; 7 bases align to TRBD1. This CDR3 spans 18 amino acids. V was clipped by 1 base and J by 0 bases; unmatched bases: 9. Germline assignment: CDR1 LGHNA and CDR2 YSLEER. The CDR3 region is CASSQGDRRGNSNQPQHF. The DNA of the CDR3 is TGCGCCAGCAGCCAAGGGGACAGAAGGGGGAATAGCAATCAGCCCCAGCATTTT.

The genes are TRBV7-9 and TRBJ2-3; no clear D gene. The CDR3 runs to 15 residues. Germline CDR1 SEHNR, CDR2 FQNEAQ (reference sequence). Between the trimmed V and J ends, which lost 1 base and 1 base, there was a span of 9 bases. CDR3 amino acids: CASSLEPWGTDTQYF. The CDR3 nucleotides are TGTGCCAGCAGCTTAGAACCGTGGGGCACAGATACGCAGTATTTT.

This chain uses TRBV25-1 with TRBJ1-1, with a weak D call TRBD1 (5 bases). This CDR3 has 15 amino acids. Between the trimmed V and J ends, which lost 10 bases and 1 base, there was a span of 19 bases. CDR1 MGHDK and CDR2 SYGVNS come from the germline V gene. In DNA, the CDR3 is TGTGCCACCATACCATGGGGGGTCGGGAACACTGAAGCTTTCTTT. This translates into CATIPWGVGNTEAFF.

V gene TRBV12-3 or TRBV12-4 combines with J gene TRBJ1-2; D ambiguous. The CDR3 sequence is 13 residues long. The V end lost 3 bases, the J end lost 4 bases, and 9 bases lay between the germline ends. The CDR3: CASSLTEIYGYTF. DNA of the CDR3: TGTGCCAGCAGTTTGACCGAAATCTATGGCTACACCTTC.

This clone has a single count. The chain uses TRBV10-1 and TRBJ1-4; D unclear. The CDR3 is 15 residues long. CDR1 and CDR2 (germline): WNHNN, SYGVQD (reference sequence). V shed 2 bases and J shed 0 bases, with 7 bases lying between them. CDR3 residues: CASSETKPTNEKLFF. In nucleotides, the CDR3 is TGCGCCAGCAGTGAGACCAAACCAACTAATGAAAAACTGTTTTTT.

The V call is TRBV7-9, the J call TRBJ1-1, with D possibly TRBD1 on 6 matching bases. The ends were cut back, 2 bases at V and 0 bases at J, with 10 bases in the middle. This CDR3 comprises 15 residues. Germline CDR1 and CDR2: SEHNR and FQNEAQ (reference sequence). CDR3 protein: CASSLLGTMNTEAFF. The CDR3 DNA is TGTGCCAGCAGCTTACTTGGGACAATGAACACTGAAGCTTTCTTT.

This chain links TRBV19 with TRBJ1-2; tentatively, D is TRBD1 (5 bases). The germline CDR1 and CDR2 sequences are LNHDA and SQIVND (reference sequence). Trimming stripped 5 bases from V and 4 bases from J, with 11 bases between. This CDR3 comprises 13 residues. CDR3 in amino acids: CASSLGGGYGYTF. For the CDR3, the DNA is TGTGCCAGTAGTTTGGGGGGAGGCTATGGCTACACCTTC.

Regarding this clone: Mismatch with germline at one junction end may stem from a read error. The gene calls are TRBV19 and TRBJ2-7; 8 positions agree with TRBD1. CDR1 and CDR2 from the germline V gene are LNHDA and SQIVND (reference sequence). This CDR3 contains 12 residues. The DNA of the CDR3 is TGTGCCAGTGGGGACAGGTACTACAAGCAGTACTTC. Encoded protein: CASGDRYYKQYF.

This clone was counted once. The chain carries TRBV2 and TRBJ2-7; TRBD2 might be the D (6 bases). This CDR3 contains 13 residues. Trimming took off 5 bases at V and 2 bases at J, with 10 bases between the two ends. Germline CDR1 SNHLY, CDR2 FYNNEI. The CDR3 bases are TGTGCCAGCAGTAAGGGGAGGCCCTACGAGCAGTACTTC. Translation: CASSKGRPYEQYF.